The clone carrying this T cell receptor beta chain came up many times. Constant-segment primers and 5'RACE yielded cDNA libraries for TCR alpha and TCR beta, each carrying sample barcodes and UMIs. TCRdb ran MiXCR on the 5' RACE reads and lists one entry per CDR3 protein. The sample has 140,000 or so distinct CDR3 sequences, around 5.8% seen once. The data are from a study of T-cell memory formation after mild COVID-19. Study overall: Largely donor-specific TCR clusters were found.

This CDR3 spans 15 amino acids. The V gene end was trimmed by 2 bases and the J gene end by 1 base; junction bases not matched to a gene: 4. The sequenced sample was PBMCs or a T cell subset sorted from them (not recorded which). V gene TRBV12-3 or TRBV12-4 combines with J gene TRBJ1-1; the match to TRBD1 covers 7 bases. The receptor's source is an adult woman who had mild COVID-19 (a few samples of this study predate the infection). Cell type and time point are not known. CDR3 protein: CASSLRQGGNTEAFF. The DNA for the CDR3 is TGTGCCAGCAGTTTACGGCAGGGGGGGAACACTGAAGCTTTCTTT.